This T cell receptor (beta chain) is from a study of CD8+ T cells in alopecia areata. Overall study findings and caveats: Tissue-resident alphabeta T cells belonging to normal skin likewise get sequenced within scalp specimens. Lesional scalp, especially alopecia totalis/universalis, showed higher clonality than normal scalp. Many expanded lesional clones persisted during tofacitinib (in both scalp and blood).

Reverse transcribed after extraction, RNA yielded cDNA as the sequencing template. Assay used: immunoSEQ multiplex PCR; TCRdb lists only in-frame clones, some missing. The sample has some 210,000 clones, approximately 65% seen once. Germline loops: CDR1 SQVTM, CDR2 ANQGSEA. The V end was cut by 7 bases, the J end by 7 bases, with 16 bases between. CDR3 size: 12 residues. Treatment denoted: oral pan-JAK inhibitor, 5-10 mg twice daily. With respect to this clone: What it binds is unknown.

J is TRBJ1-2 and V is TRBV29-1; D not resolved. The receptor comes from a human donor with alopecia areata. The source was CD4+ T cells sorted from blood, collected between weeks 43 and 45, from a patient treated with tofacitinib. CDR3 protein: CSAAVAPGGYTF. The CDR3 nucleotides are TGCAGCGCGGCCGTAGCACCCGGTGGCTACACCTTC.